A single sample is the source of the 24 T cell receptor beta chains below, sequenced in a study of graft-versus-host responses after intestinal transplantation. Their antigen targets remain unknown. Repertoires were generated with immunoSEQ multiplex PCR, while TCRdb's copy carries only in-frame clones and drops some. The sample yields 40,000 or so clones, nearly 95% seen once. Sequences were derived from unstimulated CD8+ T cells sorted from spleen or lymph node cells, sampled before transplant. These receptors were taken from a human donor who was the organ donor for an intestinal transplant.

As concerns this clone: One end of the junction is discordant with germline, which a read error may explain. This chain uses TRBV29-1 with TRBJ1-2; 10 nucleotides agree with TRBD1. CDR1 is SQVTM and CDR2 is ANQGSEA in the germline V gene. CDR3 length equals 15 residues. The CDR3 region has the DNA TGCGGCGTTGATCCCGGGACAGGGGACCACTATGGCTACACCTTC. Translated, it gives CGVDPGTGDHYGYTF. The whole variable domain, remainder taken from reference TRBV29-1 and TRBJ1-2, is SAVISQKPSRDICQRGTSLTIQCQVDSQVTMMFWYRQQPGQSLTLIATANQGSEATYESGFVIDKFPISRPNLTFSTLTVSNMSPEDSSIYLCGVDPGTGDHYGYTFGSGTRLTVV.

In nucleotides, the CDR3 is TGTGCCAGCAGCTTAAGCGCTGGCTCCTACAATGAGCAGTTCTTC. Amino acids: CASSLSAGSYNEQFF. This rearrangement joins TRBV11-3 to TRBJ2-1; no firm D call. Trimming took 2 bases from V and 0 from J, leaving 8 bases between them. Germline-derived CDR1 and CDR2 are SGHNT and YENEEA. This CDR3 is built from 15 residues.

Only one count was recorded for this clone. This chain joins TRBV7-9 and TRBJ1-1, with TRBD1 as a possible D gene (5 bases). Germline-derived CDR1 and CDR2 are SEHNR and FQNEAQ (reference sequence). The CDR3 is 16 residues long. Trimming removed 1 base at V and 7 bases at J, with 19 bases between. In nucleotides, the CDR3 is TGTGCCAGCAGCTTAGTTGATTTCCGGGACGCAAATGAAGCTTTCTTT. This codes for CASSLVDFRDANEAFF.

This clone was detected a few times. CDR3 DNA sequence: TGTGCCAGCAGCCCGCGGGGGCACGATGAGCAGTTCTTC. Amino acids: CASSPRGHDEQFF. This sequence joins TRBV6-1 and TRBJ2-1; a weak D match, TRBD2 (7 bases). The length of the CDR3 is 13 residues. From germline, CDR1 is MNHNS and CDR2 SASEGT. Deletions cut 6 bases from V and 8 bases from J, with 14 bases between.

This chain connects TRBV4-1 to TRBJ1-1; D ambiguous. The V and J ends lost 4 bases and 7 bases respectively, with 13 bases between them. Germline CDR1 and CDR2: MGHRA and YSYEKL. There are 13 residues in the CDR3. The CDR3 loop is CASSPRTSLEAFF. DNA of the CDR3: TGCGCCAGCAGCCCTCGGACCAGTCTTGAAGCTTTCTTT.

This rearrangement joins TRBV6-5 to TRBJ2-1, with D maybe TRBD2 (5 bases). The germline V gene encodes CDR1 MNHEY and CDR2 SVGAGI. The CDR3 contains 14 residues. V was clipped by 5 bases and J by 4 bases, with 12 bases between them. CDR3 protein: CASSQTKTYNEQFF. The CDR3 nucleotides read TGTGCCAGCAGTCAGACTAAAACGTACAATGAGCAGTTCTTC.

This clone was observed a handful of times. The chain's CDR3 is CAWSPSRWVRGTGNTIYF. For the CDR3, the DNA is TGTGCCTGGAGTCCTTCTCGATGGGTCCGGGGGACTGGAAACACCATATATTTT. This rearrangement joins TRBV30 to TRBJ1-3; perhaps TRBD1 as D (5 bases). Germline CDR1 and CDR2: GTSNPN and SVGIG (reference sequence). The V end lost 2 bases, the J end lost 2 bases, and 22 bases lay between the germline ends. This CDR3 contains 18 residues. The entire variable domain, with the rest obtained from reference TRBV30 and TRBJ1-3, is as follows: SQTIHQWPATLVQPVGSPLSLECTVEGTSNPNLYWYRQAAGRGLQLLFYSVGIGQISSEVPQNLSASRPQDRQFILSSKKLLLSDSGFYLCAWSPSRWVRGTGNTIYFGEGSWLTVV.

The chain carries TRBV27 and TRBJ2-1; D gene unclear. This CDR3 is built from 15 residues. Germline loops: CDR1 MNHEY, CDR2 SMNVEV (reference sequence). Trimming took off 5 bases at V and 4 bases at J, with 15 bases between the two ends. In DNA form, the CDR3 reads TGTGCCAGCAGTCCCACCCCCCCAGATTACAATGAGCAGTTCTTC. Translating it yields CASSPTPPDYNEQFF.

V and J are TRBV5-1 and TRBJ2-2; TRBD2 matches at 11 bases. This CDR3 spans 17 amino acids. Germline CDR1 reads SGHRS; CDR2 reads YFSETQ. V was clipped by 1 base and J by 3 bases; unmatched bases: 5. The CDR3 loop is CASSLTPGLADTGELFF. DNA of the CDR3: TGCGCCAGCAGCTTGACCCCGGGACTAGCGGACACCGGGGAGCTGTTTTTT.

The chain employs TRBV28 and TRBJ2-5, with TRBD2 matching over 11 bases. V trimming: 6 bases; J trimming: 4 bases; junction bases outside the gene matches: 7. CDR1 is MDHEN, CDR2 SYDVKM, per germline. The CDR3 is made up of 15 amino acids. CDR3 protein: CASRTSGSRGETQYF. The CDR3 DNA sequence: TGTGCCAGCAGAACTAGCGGGAGTCGAGGAGAGACCCAGTACTTC.

The rearrangement uses TRBV9 and TRBJ2-1, with unresolved D. Germline CDR1 SGDLS, CDR2 YYNGEE. The V end lost 4 bases, the J end lost 0 bases, and 8 bases lay between the germline ends. This CDR3 region has 14 residues. The CDR3 loop is CASSKPSSYNEQFF. In nucleotides, the CDR3 is TGTGCCAGCAGCAAGCCGAGCTCCTACAATGAGCAGTTCTTC.

The rearrangement uses TRBV9 and TRBJ2-1; 12 bases fit TRBD2. Germline lookup yields CDR1 SGDLS and CDR2 YYNGEE. The CDR3 has 15 residues. The V segment lost 4 bases and the J segment 6 bases; nucleotides outside the gene matches: 5. As DNA, the CDR3 is TGTGCCAGCAGCACATCGGGACTAGCGGGCAATGAGCAGTTCTTC. Residues: CASSTSGLAGNEQFF.

Note on this clone: Sequence at one end of the junction differs from germline and may be a read error. Other DNA variants within this sample encode the same CDR3. The chain combines TRBV7-2 with TRBJ1-1, with D unresolved. Germline assignment: CDR1 SGHTA and CDR2 FQGNSA. This CDR3 is 14 amino acids long. CDR3 loop: CASSFWLMNTEAFF. The CDR3 DNA follows: TGTGCCAGCAGCTTTTGGCTGATGAACACCGAAGCTTTCTTT.

The chain joins TRBV30 to TRBJ1-1; possible D gene TRBD1, 5 bases. The V gene lost 8 bases and the J gene lost 3 bases, with 10 bases spanning the gap. The CDR3 length is 11 residues. The germline gives CDR1 GTSNPN, CDR2 SVGIG (reference sequence). CDR3 loop: CASRQYTEAFF. CDR3 bases: TGTGCCAGCAGACAGTACACTGAAGCTTTCTTT.

This clone was found once. The rearrangement joins TRBV5-4 to TRBJ2-1; 12 bases are shared with TRBD2. Germline CDR1 and CDR2: SGHNT and YYREEE (reference sequence). The trim removed 1 base at V and 6 bases at J, leaving 5 bases unmatched. CDR3 length: 16 residues. The CDR3 bases are TGTGCCAGCAGCTTGTACGGACTAGCGGGGATCAATGAGCAGTTCTTC. This sequence encodes CASSLYGLAGINEQFF.

The chain joins TRBV6-5 to TRBJ2-4; the D gene could be TRBD1 or TRBD2 (6 bases each). In germline, CDR1 is MNHEY, CDR2 SVGAGI. Trimming pared 6 bases from V and 7 bases from J, leaving 19 bases between. The CDR3 runs to 15 residues. CDR3 in amino acids: CASSPQGLGGNIQYF. The CDR3 DNA is TGTGCCAGCAGCCCCCAGGGTTTAGGGGGGAACATTCAGTACTTC.

The chain carries TRBV12-1 and TRBJ2-7; the table's D call, TRBD2, has no DNA check behind it. TRBV12-1 is labeled a pseudogene. This CDR3 has 16 residues. CDR3 in amino acids: CASSSGLAGTPYEQYF. The DNA of the CDR3 is TGTGCCAGCAGCTCGGGACTAGCGGGAACTCCCTACGAGCAGTACTTC.

The V and J genes are TRBV6-4 and TRBJ2-2; D gene uncertain. Germline V gene data show CDR1 as MRHNA and CDR2 as SNTAGT. This CDR3 is 13 amino acids long. With 2 bases removed from V and 3 bases from J, the gap between germline ends came to 4 bases. The CDR3 loop reads CASSDGDTGELFF. DNA for the CDR3: TGTGCCAGCAGTGACGGGGACACCGGGGAGCTGTTTTTT.

Remarks on this clone: A read error may produce the germline difference seen at one junction end. This chain links TRBV28 with TRBJ1-6; TRBD1 aligns across 7 bases. CDR1 and CDR2 (germline): MDHEN, SYDVKM. The CDR3 has 14 amino acids. Here the CDR3 reads CASHSGTENSPLHF. The DNA for the CDR3 is TGTGCCAGCCATTCCGGGACAGAGAATTCGCCCCTCCACTTT. The complete variable domain, with remaining parts taken from reference TRBV28 and TRBJ1-6, reads DVKVTQSSRYLVKRTGEKVFLECVQDMDHENMFWYRQDPGLGLRLIYFSYDVKMKEKGDIPEGYSVSREKKERFSLILESASTNQTSMYLCASHSGTENSPLHFGNGTRLTVT.

This clone has only one observation. The J gene is TRBJ1-2, the V gene TRBV27; 7 bases fit TRBD1. Germline CDR1 MNHEY, CDR2 SMNVEV (reference sequence). J lost 4 bases, V lost 7 bases, and 6 bases had no gene match. The CDR3 contains 13 residues. CDR3 loop: CASTPGGAYGYTF. The CDR3, as DNA: TGTGCCAGCACCCCAGGGGGAGCCTATGGCTACACCTTC.

To note about this clone: At one end, the junction sequence differs from germline, possibly due to a read error. The same CDR3 is also encoded by other DNA sequences in this sample. The chain couples TRBV28 to TRBJ2-3; the D is unclear. The CDR3 spans 14 residues. Germline V gene sequence: CDR1 MDHEN, CDR2 SYDVKM. DNA for the CDR3: TGTGCCAGCAGTACCGACTCCCTCACAGATACGCAGTACTTT. Its translation is CASSTDSLTDTQYF.

This sequence joins TRBV19 and TRBJ1-1; D unclear. There are 13 residues in the CDR3. Germline lookup yields CDR1 LNHDA and CDR2 SQIVND (reference sequence). V lost 1 base and J lost 1, with 4 bases in between. CDR3 coding DNA: TGTGCCAGTAGTATAGCTCCGAACACTGAAGCTTTCTTT. Protein product: CASSIAPNTEAFF.

This chain links TRBV4-3 with TRBJ1-2, with D perhaps matching TRBD1 (6 bases). Germline values: CDR1 LGHNA, CDR2 YSLEER. CDR3 length: 14 amino acids. V lost 3 bases, J lost 4 bases, and 12 bases lay in between. CDR3 sequence (DNA): TGCGCCAGCAGCCAGGGCACAGGGTCCTATGGCTACACCTTC. This encodes CASSQGTGSYGYTF.

V usage is TRBV6-5 and J usage is TRBJ2-3, with D possibly being TRBD2 (7 bases). The CDR3 length is 14 residues. V was cut by 6 bases and J by 3 bases, with 13 bases left in between. Germline CDR1 reads MNHEY; CDR2 reads SVGAGI. CDR3 sequence reads: CASRRGGHTDTQYF. CDR3 bases: TGTGCCAGCAGAAGGGGGGGGCATACAGATACGCAGTATTTT.